The next 2 T cell receptor beta chains were all read from a single sample in a study of control samples from healthy donors and cancer patients. Data came from immunoSEQ multiplex PCR; TCRdb stores just in-frame clones and leaves some out. Here the sample spans around 130,000 clones, about 95% being singletons. The sample was blood. These receptors were taken from a young man in good health.

J is TRBJ1-1 and V is TRBV6-6; D call uncertain. Germline V lookup: CDR1 MNHNY, CDR2 SVGAGI (reference sequence). The ends were cut back, 0 bases at V and 0 bases at J, with 8 bases in the middle. CDR3 length equals 15 residues. The CDR3 reads CASSYSTSMNTEAFF. CDR3 nucleotide sequence: TGTGCCAGCAGTTACTCGACATCCATGAACACTGAAGCTTTCTTT.

The chain links TRBV11-3 to TRBJ2-2; 9 bases agree with TRBD1. The CDR3 is 17 amino acids. Germline lookup yields CDR1 SGHNT and CDR2 YENEEA. The ends lost 0 bases at V and 2 bases at J; junction bases unmatched: 4. CDR3 sequence reads: CASSLERGQGNTGELFF. CDR3 coding DNA: TGTGCCAGCAGCTTAGAGCGGGGACAGGGAAACACCGGGGAGCTGTTTTTT.